A single sample gave rise to the 30 T cell receptor beta chains below, sequenced in a study of T cell responses to AZD1222 COVID-19 vaccine. Here immunoSEQ multiplex PCR was the method, and the copy in TCRdb shows in-frame clones only, minus some. Of tens of thousands of clones in the sample, more than 85% were seen once. Source: peripheral blood, taken on day 0 of AZD1222 vaccination. All receptors derive from an adult in good health.

The chain joins TRBV3-1 (or the pseudogene TRBV3-2) to TRBJ2-3; D not resolved. Deletions cut 0 bases from V and 0 bases from J, with 13 bases between. Germline assignment: CDR1 LGHDT and CDR2 YNNKEL (reference sequence). The CDR3 is 17 residues long. For the CDR3, the DNA is TGTGCCAGCAGCCAAGATAGGCGGCCAGCGAGCACAGATACGCAGTATTTT. Residues: CASSQDRRPASTDTQYF.

The V gene is TRBV5-4, the J gene TRBJ1-3, with no clear D. The CDR3 length is 13 residues. Trimming shortened V by 3 bases and J by 0 bases, and 4 bases separated the two germline ends. Germline values: CDR1 SGHNT, CDR2 YYREEE (reference sequence). CDR3 in DNA: TGTGCCAGCAGCTGGGCCTCTGGAAACACCATATATTTT. Its translation: CASSWASGNTIYF.

The chain is built from TRBV10-1 and TRBJ2-3; no reliable D call. This CDR3 has 13 residues. In germline, CDR1 is WNHNN, CDR2 SYGVQD (reference sequence). The ends were cut back, 2 bases at V and 11 bases at J, with 14 bases in the middle. CDR3 nucleotides: TGCGCCAGCAGTGAGATTGGCAGGCCCCGGCAGTATTTT. Its translation: CASSEIGRPRQYF.

The DNA for the CDR3 is TGTGCCAGCACGTTTGAACCTTTGGTTTTTAGCTCCTACGAGCAGTACTTC. Amino acid sequence: CASTFEPLVFSSYEQYF. This sequence joins TRBV5-5 and TRBJ2-7; D ambiguous. Germline CDR1 and CDR2: SGHKS and YYEKEE (reference sequence). The ends were cut back, 6 bases at V and 0 bases at J, with 22 bases in the middle. This CDR3 comprises 17 residues.

The rearrangement links TRBV27 to TRBJ1-3, with D uncertain. The V gene lost 2 bases and the J gene lost 0 bases, with 11 bases spanning the gap. The CDR3 loop spans 16 amino acids. Germline-derived CDR1 and CDR2 are MNHEY and SMNVEV (reference sequence). The DNA of the CDR3 is TGTGCCAGCAGTTTAGGGTGGCGGGGCTCTGGAAACACCATATATTTT. Translation gives CASSLGWRGSGNTIYF.

The chain uses TRBV2 and TRBJ1-2, with D hard to call. V dropped 8 bases and J dropped 2 bases, with 6 bases sitting between them. CDR1 SNHLY and CDR2 FYNNEI come from the germline V gene. This CDR3 has 11 residues. In DNA, the CDR3 is TGTGCCAGCGGGGAGAACTATGGCTACACCTTC. Translation gives CASGENYGYTF. Full variable domain (rest looked up from reference TRBV2 and TRBJ1-2): EPEVTQTPSHQVTQMGQEVILRCVPISNHLYFYWYRQILGQKVEFLVSFYNNEISEKSEIFDDQFSVERPDGSNFTLKIRSTKLEDSAMYFCASGENYGYTFGSGTRLTVV.

This clone was recorded once. The chain couples TRBV27 to TRBJ2-6, with D perhaps matching TRBD1 or TRBD2 (6 bases each). The CDR3 has 14 residues. CDR1 and CDR2 (germline): MNHEY, SMNVEV (reference sequence). With 3 bases removed from V and 7 bases from J, the gap between germline ends came to 10 bases. CDR3 coding DNA: TGTGCCAGCAGTTTTGGGGGGCTCGCCAACGTCCTGACTTTC. Translated: CASSFGGLANVLTF.

The V and J genes are TRBV18 and TRBJ1-2; the D gene is possibly TRBD1 (6 bases). The CDR3 is made up of 15 amino acids. V dropped 2 bases and J dropped 9 bases, with 19 bases sitting between them. The germline V gene encodes CDR1 KGHSH and CDR2 LQKENI. DNA for the CDR3: TGTGCCAGCTCACCATTGATGGAGGGACAAATTAGCTACACCTTC. This sequence encodes CASSPLMEGQISYTF.

V is TRBV6-5 and J is TRBJ1-4; D may be TRBD1 (5 bases). Germline CDR1 MNHEY, CDR2 SVGAGI. This CDR3 is 15 amino acids long. V lost 2 bases and J 8 bases, leaving 15 bases between the germline ends. The CDR3 protein is CASSYGETEGEKLFF. In nucleotides, the CDR3 is TGTGCCAGCAGTTACGGAGAAACTGAGGGGGAAAAACTGTTTTTT.

This chain joins TRBV5-6 and TRBJ1-5, with D possibly being TRBD1 (5 bases). Germline CDR1 is SGHDT and CDR2 is YYEEEE. V dropped 3 bases and J dropped 4 bases, with 17 bases sitting between them. CDR3 length equals 16 residues. CDR3 residues: CASSSRAGRVNQPQHF. Written as DNA, the CDR3 is TGTGCCAGCAGCTCCCGGGCGGGCAGGGTAAATCAGCCCCAGCATTTT.

This clone appeared once. This sequence joins TRBV2 and TRBJ1-2; weak D call: TRBD1 (6 bases). The CDR3 runs to 15 residues. The V gene lost 2 bases and the J gene lost 1 base, with 11 bases spanning the gap. The germline V gene encodes CDR1 SNHLY and CDR2 FYNNEI. The CDR3 loop is CASSERGGFNYGYTF. CDR3 DNA: TGTGCCAGCAGTGAAAGGGGGGGATTTAACTATGGCTACACCTTC.

This clone was counted a single time. V gene TRBV3-1 (or the pseudogene TRBV3-2) combines with J gene TRBJ2-3; D unresolved. V lost 7 bases, J lost 1 base, and 9 bases lay in between. CDR1 and CDR2 (germline): LGHDT, YNNKEL (reference sequence). This CDR3 contains 13 residues. The CDR3 coding sequence is TGTGCCAGCAACTGGTTGGGCACAGATACGCAGTATTTT. This sequence encodes CASNWLGTDTQYF.

The genes are TRBV9 and TRBJ2-1, with D possibly TRBD1 on 5 matching bases. The length of the CDR3 is 14 residues. With 2 bases removed from V and 8 bases from J, the gap between germline ends came to 14 bases. Germline-derived CDR1 and CDR2 are SGDLS and YYNGEE. The CDR3 DNA sequence: TGTGCCAGCAGCGTCAATCAGGGTAACGATGAGCAGTTCTTC. As protein: CASSVNQGNDEQFF.

The chain is built from TRBV18 and TRBJ1-1; the match to TRBD1 covers 8 bases. Germline trimming cut 0 bases from V and 5 bases from J; bases unmatched to any gene: 2. CDR1 KGHSH and CDR2 LQKENI come from the germline V gene. The CDR3 totals 14 residues. The CDR3 DNA is TGTGCCAGCTCACCACCGGACAGGGTTACTGAAGCTTTCTTT. This gives the protein CASSPPDRVTEAFF. The whole variable domain, remainder taken from reference TRBV18 and TRBJ1-1, is NAGVMQNPRHLVRRRGQEARLRCSPMKGHSHVYWYRQLPEEGLKFMVYLQKENIIDESGMPKERFSAEFPKEGPSILRIQQVVRGDSAAYFCASSPPDRVTEAFFGQGTRLTVV.

The chain carries TRBV6-5 and TRBJ2-7, with 10 nucleotides matching TRBD1. This CDR3 has 14 amino acids. With V trimmed by 7 bases and J by 3 bases, 6 bases remained unmatched. Per germline, CDR1 MNHEY and CDR2 SVGAGI. The CDR3 sequence is CASTPRTGGYEQYF. The CDR3 nucleotides are TGTGCCAGCACTCCTAGGACAGGGGGCTACGAGCAGTACTTC.

The gene calls are TRBV7-9 and TRBJ1-4; D is unclear. This CDR3 spans 18 amino acids. Germline V lookup: CDR1 SEHNR, CDR2 FQNEAQ (reference sequence). Trimming removed 2 bases at V and 3 bases at J, with 19 bases between. The CDR3 DNA sequence: TGTGCCAGCAGCTTATCAGCGTGGGCCAGCCAACCTAATGAAAAACTGTTTTTT. Translated, it gives CASSLSAWASQPNEKLFF.

The V call is TRBV5-4, the J call TRBJ2-2; D is unresolved. CDR3 length: 15 residues. The germline V gene has CDR1 SGHNT and CDR2 YYREEE (reference sequence). Trimming shortened V by 3 bases and J by 7 bases, and 16 bases separated the two germline ends. CDR3 protein: CASSSYRVPLGELFF. CDR3 in DNA: TGTGCCAGCAGCTCCTACCGGGTCCCCCTCGGGGAGCTGTTTTTT.

V is TRBV5-1 and J is TRBJ2-5; no clear D. The CDR3 extends over 14 amino acids. V lost 6 bases and J 2 bases, leaving 14 bases between the germline ends. Germline values: CDR1 SGHRS, CDR2 YFSETQ. CDR3 region: CASNPDIIQETQYF. For the CDR3, the DNA is TGCGCCAGCAATCCCGACATAATACAAGAGACCCAGTACTTC.

The J gene is TRBJ1-1, the V gene TRBV25-1, with D hard to call. Per germline, CDR1 MGHDK and CDR2 SYGVNS. V lost 1 base, J lost 6 bases, and 15 bases lay in between. The CDR3 consists of 15 residues. For the CDR3, the DNA is TGTGCCAGCAGTGAATCAAGGGTTGGTGTCGCTGAAGCTTTCTTT. Protein: CASSESRVGVAEAFF.

The V call is TRBV9, the J call TRBJ2-2; 8 bases match TRBD2. The J segment lost 3 bases and the V segment lost 4 bases, leaving 11 bases of the junction unmatched. Germline V gene data show CDR1 as SGDLS and CDR2 as YYNGEE. The CDR3 has 17 residues. The chain's CDR3 is CASSPRGAEAYTGELFF. The CDR3 nucleotides are TGTGCCAGCAGCCCGCGGGGGGCCGAAGCTTACACCGGGGAGCTGTTTTTT.

The chain uses TRBV7-2 and TRBJ2-5; D possibly corresponds to TRBD1 (5 bases). V lost 5 bases and J lost 5, with 12 bases in between. This CDR3 has 13 residues. The germline V gene encodes CDR1 SGHTA and CDR2 FQGNSA. The CDR3 bases are TGTGCCAGCAGCCGGAAGGGGCGGGAGACCCAGTACTTC. This translates into CASSRKGRETQYF.

The chain uses TRBV11-3 and TRBJ1-1; D gene unclear. The CDR3 sequence is 15 residues long. Trimming removed 4 bases from V and 1 base from J, with 13 bases in between. CDR1 is SGHNT and CDR2 is YENEEA in the germline V gene. CDR3 DNA: TGTGCCAGCAGCTCTTCACGGACGGGGAACACTGAAGCTTTCTTT. Translation: CASSSSRTGNTEAFF.

The genes are TRBV7-2 and TRBJ2-7, with unresolved D. The ends were cut back, 5 bases at V and 4 bases at J, with 12 bases in the middle. Germline V gene data show CDR1 as SGHTA and CDR2 as FQGNSA. This CDR3 contains 13 residues. The CDR3 region is CASSPNLRYEQYF. CDR3 sequence (DNA): TGTGCCAGCAGCCCCAATCTGAGATACGAGCAGTACTTC.

The chain couples TRBV18 to TRBJ2-7; D unresolved. The CDR3 covers 13 residues. Trimming shortened V by 3 bases and J by 3 bases, and 9 bases separated the two germline ends. CDR1 and CDR2 (germline): KGHSH, LQKENI. The CDR3 loop reads CASSPEMDYEQYF. CDR3 DNA: TGTGCCAGCTCACCCGAGATGGACTACGAGCAGTACTTC.

This chain joins TRBV5-1 and TRBJ2-1; D not certain. V lost 0 bases and J lost 5, with 6 bases in between. Germline values: CDR1 SGHRS, CDR2 YFSETQ. This CDR3 is built from 13 residues. Here the CDR3 reads CASSLVSHNEQFF. DNA for the CDR3: TGCGCCAGCAGCTTGGTCAGCCACAATGAGCAGTTCTTC. The whole variable domain, filled in from reference TRBV5-1 and TRBJ2-1, reads KAGVTQTPRYLIKTRGQQVTLSCSPISGHRSVSWYQQTPGQGLQFLFEYFSETQRNKGNFPGRFSGRQFSNSRSEMNVSTLELGDSALYLCASSLVSHNEQFFGPGTRLTVL.

The chain has TRBV18 and TRBJ2-7; the match to TRBD2 covers 7 bases. The junction had 12 bases not matched to a gene; V was cut back by 4 bases and J by 6 bases. From germline, CDR1 is KGHSH and CDR2 LQKENI. The CDR3 totals 15 residues. Here the CDR3 DNA reads TGTGCCAGCTCACTGGGGGTGGCCCGCGGGGGCGAGCAGTACTTC. Translation: CASSLGVARGGEQYF.

As DNA, the CDR3 is TGTGCCAGCAGCTTTACAGGGGGCACGGGGGCCAACGTCCTGACTTTC. It translates to CASSFTGGTGANVLTF. The V call is TRBV7-2, the J call TRBJ2-6; 9 positions match TRBD1. Germline V gene sequence: CDR1 SGHTA, CDR2 FQGNSA. This CDR3 is built from 16 residues. The V gene end was trimmed by 3 bases and the J gene end by 4 bases; junction bases not matched to a gene: 4.

CDR3 in amino acids: CASSLRHAGLSEKLFF. CDR3 nucleotides: TGTGCCAGCAGCCTCCGACATGCAGGGTTGAGTGAAAAACTGTTTTTT. This chain joins TRBV6-2 or TRBV6-3 and TRBJ1-4, with D tentatively TRBD1 (5 bases). Trimming pared 6 bases from V and 7 bases from J, leaving 21 bases between. The CDR3 runs 16 residues. Germline V gives CDR1 MNHEY, CDR2 SVGEGT.

V usage is TRBV5-4 and J usage is TRBJ2-7; TRBD1 or TRBD2 may be the D gene (6 bases each). The CDR3 is 15 amino acids. V shed 3 bases and J shed 6 bases, with 19 bases lying between them. Germline V gives CDR1 SGHNT, CDR2 YYREEE (reference sequence). CDR3 sequence (DNA): TGTGCCAGCAGCTCCCCCTGGGGGGCCAATCCCGAGCAGTACTTC. As protein: CASSSPWGANPEQYF.

The V gene is TRBV28, the J gene TRBJ1-6; 10 bases match TRBD1. Germline CDR1 MDHEN, CDR2 SYDVKM. The CDR3 totals 17 residues. V shed 7 bases, J shed 6 bases, and the junction held 12 bases outside the gene matches. The CDR3 bases are TGTGCCAGCACCCGCCTCGGGACAGGGGTCGGTAATTCACCCCTCCACTTT. Amino acids: CASTRLGTGVGNSPLHF.